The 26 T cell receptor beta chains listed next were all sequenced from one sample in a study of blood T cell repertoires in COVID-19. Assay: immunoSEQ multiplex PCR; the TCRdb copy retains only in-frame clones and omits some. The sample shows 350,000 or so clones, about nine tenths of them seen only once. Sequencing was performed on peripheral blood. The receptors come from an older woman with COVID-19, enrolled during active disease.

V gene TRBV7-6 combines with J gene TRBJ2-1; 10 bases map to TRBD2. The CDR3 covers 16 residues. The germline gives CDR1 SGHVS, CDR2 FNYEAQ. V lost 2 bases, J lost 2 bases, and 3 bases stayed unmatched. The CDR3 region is CASSLILAGAYNEQFF. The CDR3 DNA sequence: TGTGCCAGCAGCTTAATTCTAGCGGGGGCCTACAATGAGCAGTTCTTC.

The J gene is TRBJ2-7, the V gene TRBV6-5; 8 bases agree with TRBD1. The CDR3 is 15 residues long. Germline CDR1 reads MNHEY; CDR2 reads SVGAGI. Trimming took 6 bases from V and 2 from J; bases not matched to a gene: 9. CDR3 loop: CASSSPGQVTYEQYF. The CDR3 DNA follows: TGTGCCAGCAGCTCACCGGGACAGGTTACCTACGAGCAGTACTTC.

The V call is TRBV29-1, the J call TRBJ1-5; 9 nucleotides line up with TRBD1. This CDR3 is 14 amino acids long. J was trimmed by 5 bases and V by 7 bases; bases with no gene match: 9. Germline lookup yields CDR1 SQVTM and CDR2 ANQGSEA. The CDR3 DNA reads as TGCAGCGGGGGGACAGGGTATTTCCATCAGCCCCAGCATTTT. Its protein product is CSGGTGYFHQPQHF.

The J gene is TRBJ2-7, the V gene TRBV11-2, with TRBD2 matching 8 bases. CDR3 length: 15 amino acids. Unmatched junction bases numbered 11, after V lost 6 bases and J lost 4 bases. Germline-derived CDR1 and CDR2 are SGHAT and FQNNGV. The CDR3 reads CASSHPSGGSYEQYF. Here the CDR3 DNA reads TGTGCCAGCAGTCATCCTTCGGGGGGGAGTTACGAGCAGTACTTC.

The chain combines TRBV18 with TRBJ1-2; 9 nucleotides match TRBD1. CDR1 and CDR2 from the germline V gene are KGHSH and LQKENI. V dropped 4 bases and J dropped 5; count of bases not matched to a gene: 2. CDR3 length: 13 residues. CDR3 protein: CASSRTGEYGYTF. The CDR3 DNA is TGTGCCAGCTCACGGACAGGGGAATATGGCTACACCTTC.

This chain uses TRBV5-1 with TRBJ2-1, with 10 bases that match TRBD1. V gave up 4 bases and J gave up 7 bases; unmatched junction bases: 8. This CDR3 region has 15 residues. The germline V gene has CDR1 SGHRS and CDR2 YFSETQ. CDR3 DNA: TGCGCCAGCAGCCTGGGACAGGGGACACTTAATGAGCAGTTCTTC. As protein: CASSLGQGTLNEQFF.

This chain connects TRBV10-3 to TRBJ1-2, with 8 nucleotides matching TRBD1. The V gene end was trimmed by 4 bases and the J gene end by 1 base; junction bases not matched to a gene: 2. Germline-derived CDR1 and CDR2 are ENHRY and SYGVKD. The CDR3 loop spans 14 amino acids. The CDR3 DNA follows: TGTGCCATCAGTGGTACAGGGGGTAACTATGGCTACACCTTC. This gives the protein CAISGTGGNYGYTF.

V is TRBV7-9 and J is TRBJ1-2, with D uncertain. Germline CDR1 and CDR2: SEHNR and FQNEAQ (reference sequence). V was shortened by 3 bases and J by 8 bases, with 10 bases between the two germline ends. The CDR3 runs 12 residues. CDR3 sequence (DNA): TGTGCCAGCAGCTTGGGGAGTAGGGGCTACACCTTC. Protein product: CASSLGSRGYTF.

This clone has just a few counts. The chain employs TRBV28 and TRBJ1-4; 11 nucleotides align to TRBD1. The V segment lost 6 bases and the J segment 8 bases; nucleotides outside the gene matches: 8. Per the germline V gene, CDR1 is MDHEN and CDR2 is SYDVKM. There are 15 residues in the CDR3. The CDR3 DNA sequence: TGTGCCAGCAGCCCACCGGGACAGGGGGGCGAAAAACTGTTTTTT. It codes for CASSPPGQGGEKLFF. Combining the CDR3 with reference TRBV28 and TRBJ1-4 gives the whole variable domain DVKVTQSSRYLVKRTGEKVFLECVQDMDHENMFWYRQDPGLGLRLIYFSYDVKMKEKGDIPEGYSVSREKKERFSLILESASTNQTSMYLCASSPPGQGGEKLFFGSGTQLSVL.

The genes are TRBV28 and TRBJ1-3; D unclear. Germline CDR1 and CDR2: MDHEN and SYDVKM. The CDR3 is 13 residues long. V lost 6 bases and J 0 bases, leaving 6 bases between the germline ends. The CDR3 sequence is CASRVVSGNTIYF. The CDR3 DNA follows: TGTGCCAGCAGAGTAGTCTCTGGAAACACCATATATTTT.

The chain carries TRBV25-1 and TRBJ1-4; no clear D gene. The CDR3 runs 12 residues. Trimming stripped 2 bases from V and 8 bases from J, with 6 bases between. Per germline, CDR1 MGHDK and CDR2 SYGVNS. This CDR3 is CASSETVEKLFF. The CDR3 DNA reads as TGTGCCAGCAGTGAAACGGTCGAAAAACTGTTTTTT.

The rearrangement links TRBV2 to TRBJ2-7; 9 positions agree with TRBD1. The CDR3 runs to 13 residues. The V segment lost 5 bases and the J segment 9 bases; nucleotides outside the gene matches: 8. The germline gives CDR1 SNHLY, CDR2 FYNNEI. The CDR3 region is CASSRDRDGGQYF. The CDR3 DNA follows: TGTGCCAGCAGTCGGGACAGGGACGGCGGGCAGTACTTC.

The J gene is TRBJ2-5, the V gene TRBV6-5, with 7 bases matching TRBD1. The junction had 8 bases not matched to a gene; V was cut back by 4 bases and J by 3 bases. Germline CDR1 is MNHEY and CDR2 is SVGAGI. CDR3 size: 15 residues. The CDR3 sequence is CASSSSGTAKETQYF. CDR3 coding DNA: TGTGCCAGCAGTTCCTCCGGGACAGCAAAAGAGACCCAGTACTTC.

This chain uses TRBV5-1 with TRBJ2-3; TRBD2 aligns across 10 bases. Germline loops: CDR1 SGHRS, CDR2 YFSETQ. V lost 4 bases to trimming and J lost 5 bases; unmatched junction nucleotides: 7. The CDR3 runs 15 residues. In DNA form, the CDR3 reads TGCGCCAGCAGCATTAGCGGGGGGTCGGTAGATACGCAGTATTTT. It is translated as CASSISGGSVDTQYF.

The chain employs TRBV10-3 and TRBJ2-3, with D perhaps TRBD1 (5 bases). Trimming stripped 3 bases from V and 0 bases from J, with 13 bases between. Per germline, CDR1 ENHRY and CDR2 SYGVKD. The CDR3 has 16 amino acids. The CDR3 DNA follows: TGTGCCATCAGTGAAGGGGTACAGGCTAGCACAGATACGCAGTATTTT. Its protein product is CAISEGVQASTDTQYF.

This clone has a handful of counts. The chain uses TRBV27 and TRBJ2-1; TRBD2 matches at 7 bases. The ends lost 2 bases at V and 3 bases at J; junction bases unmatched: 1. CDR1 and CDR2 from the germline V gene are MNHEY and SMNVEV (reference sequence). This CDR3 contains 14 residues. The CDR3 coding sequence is TGTGCCAGCAGTTTAAGCGGGAACTACAATGAGCAGTTCTTC. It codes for CASSLSGNYNEQFF.

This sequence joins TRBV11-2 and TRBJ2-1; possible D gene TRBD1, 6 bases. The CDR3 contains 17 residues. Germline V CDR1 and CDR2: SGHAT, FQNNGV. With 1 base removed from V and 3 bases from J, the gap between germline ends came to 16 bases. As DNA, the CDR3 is TGTGCCAGCAGCTTAGGAAGGGGGTTCTCCAGCTACAATGAGCAGTTCTTC. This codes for CASSLGRGFSSYNEQFF.

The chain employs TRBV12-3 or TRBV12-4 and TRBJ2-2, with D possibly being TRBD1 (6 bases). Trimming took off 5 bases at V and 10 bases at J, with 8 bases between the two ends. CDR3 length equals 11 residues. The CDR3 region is CASSKGEELFF. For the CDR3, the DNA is TGTGCCAGCAGTAAGGGGGAGGAGCTGTTTTTT.

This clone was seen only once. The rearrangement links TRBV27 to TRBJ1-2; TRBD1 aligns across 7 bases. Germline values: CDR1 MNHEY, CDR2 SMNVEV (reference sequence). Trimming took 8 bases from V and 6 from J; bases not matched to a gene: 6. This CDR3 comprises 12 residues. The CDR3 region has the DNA TGTGCCAGCCGGCAGGGGGTGAATGGCTACACCTTC. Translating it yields CASRQGVNGYTF.

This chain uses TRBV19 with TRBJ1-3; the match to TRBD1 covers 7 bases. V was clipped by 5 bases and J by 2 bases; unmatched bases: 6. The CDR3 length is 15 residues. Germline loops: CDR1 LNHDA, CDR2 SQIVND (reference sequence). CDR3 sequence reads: CASSRGQATGNTIYF. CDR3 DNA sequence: TGTGCCAGTAGTCGTGGACAGGCTACTGGAAACACCATATATTTT.

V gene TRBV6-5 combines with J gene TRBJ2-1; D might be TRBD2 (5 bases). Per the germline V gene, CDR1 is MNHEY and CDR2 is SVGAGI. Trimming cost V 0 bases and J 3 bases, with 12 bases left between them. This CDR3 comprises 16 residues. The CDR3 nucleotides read TGTGCCAGCAGTTACTCATCGGGATCGGGCTACAATGAGCAGTTCTTC. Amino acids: CASSYSSGSGYNEQFF.

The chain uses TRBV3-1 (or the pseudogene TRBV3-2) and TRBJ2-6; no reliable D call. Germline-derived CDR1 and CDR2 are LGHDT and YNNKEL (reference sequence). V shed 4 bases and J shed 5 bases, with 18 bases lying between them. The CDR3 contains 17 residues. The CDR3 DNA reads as TGTGCCAGCAGCCTTCAAGATGGCCCAGTTAGGGCCAACGTCCTGACTTTC. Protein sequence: CASSLQDGPVRANVLTF.

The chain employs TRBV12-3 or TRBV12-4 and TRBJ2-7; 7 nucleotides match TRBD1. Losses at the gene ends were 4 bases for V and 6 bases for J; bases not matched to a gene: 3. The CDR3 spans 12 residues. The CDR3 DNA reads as TGTGCCAGCAGTTCCCAGGGGGTCGAGCAGTACTTC. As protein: CASSSQGVEQYF.

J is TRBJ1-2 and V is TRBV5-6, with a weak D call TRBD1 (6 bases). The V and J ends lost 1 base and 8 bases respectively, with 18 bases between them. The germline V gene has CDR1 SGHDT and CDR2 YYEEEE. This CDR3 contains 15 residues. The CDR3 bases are TGTGCCAGCAGCTTGTTGGGTCCAGGGGTGGAAGGCTACACCTTC. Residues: CASSLLGPGVEGYTF.

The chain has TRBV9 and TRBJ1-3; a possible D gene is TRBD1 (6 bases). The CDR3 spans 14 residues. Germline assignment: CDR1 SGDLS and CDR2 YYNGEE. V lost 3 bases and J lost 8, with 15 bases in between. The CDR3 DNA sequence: TGTGCCAGCAGCGCCACAGGGTACGAAGACACCATATATTTT. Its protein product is CASSATGYEDTIYF.

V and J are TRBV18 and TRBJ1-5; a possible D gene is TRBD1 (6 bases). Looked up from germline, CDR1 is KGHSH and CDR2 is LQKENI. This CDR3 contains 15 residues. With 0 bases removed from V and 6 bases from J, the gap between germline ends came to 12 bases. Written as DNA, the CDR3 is TGTGCCAGCTCACCACCGGACAGTAGTGGTCAGCCCCAGCATTTT. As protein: CASSPPDSSGQPQHF.